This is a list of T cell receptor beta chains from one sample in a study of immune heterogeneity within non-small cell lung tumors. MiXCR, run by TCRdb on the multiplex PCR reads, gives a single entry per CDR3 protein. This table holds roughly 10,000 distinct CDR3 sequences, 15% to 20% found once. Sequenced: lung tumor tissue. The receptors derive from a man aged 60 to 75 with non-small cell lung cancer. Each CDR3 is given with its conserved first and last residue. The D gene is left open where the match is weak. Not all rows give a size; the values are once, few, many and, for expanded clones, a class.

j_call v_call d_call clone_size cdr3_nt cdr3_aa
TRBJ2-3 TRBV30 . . TGTGCCTGGAGTGCCCCTGGCGGGAGCACAGATACGCAGTATTTT CAWSAPGGSTDTQYF
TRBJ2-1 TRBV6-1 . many TGTGCCAGCAGTCAATCTGCCGGGAGCTTTGGGGAGAATGAGCAGTTCTTC CASSQSAGSFGENEQFF
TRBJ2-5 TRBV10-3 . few TGTGCCATCAGTGCGGGGACAAACCCCCCAGAGACCCAGTACTTC CAISAGTNPPETQYF
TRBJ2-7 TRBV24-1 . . TGTGCCACCAGTGGAGGAGTGCTTGCCGAGCAGTACTTC CATSGGVLAEQYF
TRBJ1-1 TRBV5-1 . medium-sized TGCGCCAGCAGCTTGGGGTTCCCCCCCATTGAAGCTTTCTTT CASSLGFPPIEAFF
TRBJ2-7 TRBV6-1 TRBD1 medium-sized TGTGCCAGCAGTCTCGAACAGGGGGCTTCCTACGAGCAGTACTTC CASSLEQGASYEQYF
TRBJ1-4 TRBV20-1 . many TGCAGTGCCACAACAGGGATTTCGGGCGAAAAACTGTTTTTT CSATTGISGEKLFF
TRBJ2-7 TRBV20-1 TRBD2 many TGCAGTGCTAGATGGGGGGGTTCCTACGAGCAGTACTTC CSARWGGSYEQYF
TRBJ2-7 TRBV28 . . TGTGCCAGCAGTTTTAAGAACGAGCAGTACTTC CASSFKNEQYF
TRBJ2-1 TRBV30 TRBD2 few TGTGCCGCCGGCCCAGCGGGATCCTACAATGGGCAGTTCTTC CAAGPAGSYNGQFF
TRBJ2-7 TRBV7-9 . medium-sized TGTGCCAGCAGCCCCGTTTACGAGCAGTACTTC CASSPVYEQYF
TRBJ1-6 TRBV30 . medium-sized TGTGCCTGGACCGGACACTATAATTCACCCCTCCACTTT CAWTGHYNSPLHF
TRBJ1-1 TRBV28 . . TGTGCCAGCAGTTCACCTCCCGGGGACACTGAAGCTTTCTTT CASSSPPGDTEAFF
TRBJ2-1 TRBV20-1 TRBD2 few TGCAGTGCTAGAGATGACCGGGAGGCTCTGTTCTTC CSARDDREALFF
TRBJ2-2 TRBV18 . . TGTGCCAGCCGACGAGGGTATTACACCGGGGAGCTGTTTTTT CASRRGYYTGELFF
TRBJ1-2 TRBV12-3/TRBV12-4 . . TGTGCCAGTTCCCTGGTACGGGGAGGCGGCTACACCTTC CASSLVRGGGYTF
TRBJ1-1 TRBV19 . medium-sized TGTGCCAGTAGTGGGAACACTGAAGCTTTCTTT CASSGNTEAFF
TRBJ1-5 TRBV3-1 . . TGTGCCAGCAGCCAAGCCCCTTATTCCGGCAATCAGCCCCAGCATTTT CASSQAPYSGNQPQHF
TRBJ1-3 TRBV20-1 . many TGCAGTGCTAGAGAGAAGGGATTCTCTGGAAACACCATATATTTT CSAREKGFSGNTIYF
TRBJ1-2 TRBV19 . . TGTGCCAGTAGCTTGGCGGGGGCTGGTGGCTACACCTTC CASSLAGAGGYTF
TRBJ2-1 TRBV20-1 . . TGCAGTGCTAGAGTAGTCAGCGAGCAGTTCTTC CSARVVSEQFF
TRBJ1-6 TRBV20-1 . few TGCAGTGCTAGAGATCCACGGGGAGGGGCAGGATCACCCCTCCACTTT CSARDPRGGAGSPLHF
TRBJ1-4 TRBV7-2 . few TGTGCCAGCAGCTTTTCCCTTAATGAAAAACTGTTTTTT CASSFSLNEKLFF
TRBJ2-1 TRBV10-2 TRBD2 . TGCGCCAGCACCGGACTAGCGGGAGTCGGATCTAAAGAGCAGTTCTTC CASTGLAGVGSKEQFF
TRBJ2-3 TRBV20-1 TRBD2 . TGCAGTCCGACTAGCGGGAGCACAGATACGCAGTATTTT CSPTSGSTDTQYF
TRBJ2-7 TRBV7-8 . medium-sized TGTGCCAGCAGTTCAACCCTCCAGGGCGGCTTCGAGCAGTACTTC CASSSTLQGGFEQYF
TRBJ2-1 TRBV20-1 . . TGCAGTGCTCCCGCCCAGGGTCGGGATGAGCAGTTCTTC CSAPAQGRDEQFF
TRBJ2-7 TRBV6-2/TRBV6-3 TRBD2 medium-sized TGTGCCAGCAGTTACGGGACTAGCGGGAGGTGGACCGAGCAGTACTTC CASSYGTSGRWTEQYF
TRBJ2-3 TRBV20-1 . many TGCAGTGCTCCTCAGGGCGCAGATACGCAGTATTTT CSAPQGADTQYF
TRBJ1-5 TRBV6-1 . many TGTGCCAGCAGTGAAGGGAATCAGCCCCAGCATTTT CASSEGNQPQHF
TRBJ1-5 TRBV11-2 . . TGTGCCAGCAGCTTAGAGCCAGATCAGCCCCAGCATTTT CASSLEPDQPQHF
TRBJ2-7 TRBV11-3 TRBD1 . TGTGCCAGCAGCTTAGGAGGGGGCCCCTACGAGCAGTACTTC CASSLGGGPYEQYF
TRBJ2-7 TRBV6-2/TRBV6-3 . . TGTGCCAGCAGTGTCGACCACAACTCTTTCCAGCAGTACTTC CASSVDHNSFQQYF
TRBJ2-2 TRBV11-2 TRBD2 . TGTGCCAGCAGCAGGTCGGGAGGCACCGGGGAGCTGTTTTTT CASSRSGGTGELFF